This T cell receptor (beta chain) is from a study of technical replicates of blood from several donors. V was pared by 6 bases and J by 7 bases, with 5 bases of the junction left unmatched. The CDR3 totals 13 residues. CDR1 SNHLY and CDR2 FYNNEI come from the germline V gene. Assay used: immunoSEQ multiplex PCR; TCRdb lists only in-frame clones, some missing. The table shows 60,000 to 70,000 clones, with 70% to 90% occurring only once. The chain is built from TRBV2 and TRBJ2-1; TRBD2 aligns across 8 bases. This receptor was obtained from a human donor in good health. Some clones in this sample may be carry-over from other donors' samples. Sequencing was performed on PBMCs. The CDR3 nucleotides are TGTGCCAGCAGGGGGGCTAGCGGGAATGAGCAGTTCTTC. Translation gives CASRGASGNEQFF.